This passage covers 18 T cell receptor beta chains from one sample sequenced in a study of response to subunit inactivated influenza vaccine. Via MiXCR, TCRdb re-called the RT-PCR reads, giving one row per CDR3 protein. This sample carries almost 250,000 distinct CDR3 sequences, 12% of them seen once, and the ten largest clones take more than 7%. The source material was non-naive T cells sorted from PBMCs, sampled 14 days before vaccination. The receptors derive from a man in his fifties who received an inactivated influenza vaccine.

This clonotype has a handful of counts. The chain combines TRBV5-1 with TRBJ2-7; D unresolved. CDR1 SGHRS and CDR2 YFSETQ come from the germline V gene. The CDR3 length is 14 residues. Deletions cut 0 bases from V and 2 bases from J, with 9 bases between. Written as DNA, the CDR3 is TGCGCCAGCAGCTTGGCCGTGGGTCCCTACGAGCAGTACTTC. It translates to CASSLAVGPYEQYF.

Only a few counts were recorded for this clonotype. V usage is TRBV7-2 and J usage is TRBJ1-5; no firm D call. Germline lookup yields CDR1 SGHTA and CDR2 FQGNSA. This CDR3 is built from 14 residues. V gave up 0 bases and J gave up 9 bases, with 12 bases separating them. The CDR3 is CASSLALVGWPQHF. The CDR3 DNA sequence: TGTGCCAGCAGCTTAGCTCTGGTTGGGTGGCCCCAGCATTTT.

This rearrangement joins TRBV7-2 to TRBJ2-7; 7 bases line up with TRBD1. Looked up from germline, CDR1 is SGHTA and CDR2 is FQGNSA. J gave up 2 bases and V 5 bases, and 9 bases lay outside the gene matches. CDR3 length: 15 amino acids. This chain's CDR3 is CASSPLNRGTYEQYF. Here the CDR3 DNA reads TGTGCCAGCAGCCCACTTAACAGGGGTACCTACGAGCAGTACTTC.

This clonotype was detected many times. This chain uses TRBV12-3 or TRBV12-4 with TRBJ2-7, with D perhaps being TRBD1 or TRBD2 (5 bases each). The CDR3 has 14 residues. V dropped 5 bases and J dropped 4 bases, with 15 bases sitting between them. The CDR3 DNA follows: TGTGCCAGCAGTCCTCTCGGGGACGCGTACGAGCAGTACTTC. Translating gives CASSPLGDAYEQYF.

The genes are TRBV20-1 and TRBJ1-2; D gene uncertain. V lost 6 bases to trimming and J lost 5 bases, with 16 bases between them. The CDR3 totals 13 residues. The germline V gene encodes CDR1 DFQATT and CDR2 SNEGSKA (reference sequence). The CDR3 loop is CSAFHRLVYGYTF. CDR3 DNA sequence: TGCAGTGCCTTCCATAGGTTGGTTTATGGCTACACCTTC.

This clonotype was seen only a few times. CDR3 sequence reads: CASSNHLAGGSDTQYF. The CDR3 DNA is TGTGCCAGCAGCAACCATCTAGCGGGAGGGTCAGATACGCAGTATTTT. The genes are TRBV7-8 and TRBJ2-3; TRBD2 aligns across 12 bases. CDR1 is SGHVS and CDR2 is FQNEAQ in the germline V gene. J lost 4 bases, V lost 5 bases, and 7 bases had no gene match. The CDR3 is 16 amino acids.

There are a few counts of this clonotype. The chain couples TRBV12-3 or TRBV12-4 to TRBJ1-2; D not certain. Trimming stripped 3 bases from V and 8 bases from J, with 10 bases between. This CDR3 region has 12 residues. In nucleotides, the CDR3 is TGTGCCAGCAGTTTTACCACGCGGGGCTACACCTTC. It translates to CASSFTTRGYTF.

The CDR3 reads CASSLAWRGTDTQYF. The CDR3 coding sequence is TGTGCCAGCAGCTTAGCGTGGAGGGGCACAGATACGCAGTATTTT. This rearrangement joins TRBV7-2 to TRBJ2-3; D perhaps matches TRBD2 (6 bases). Germline CDR1 SGHTA, CDR2 FQGNSA. CDR3 size: 15 residues. Trimming cost V 0 bases and J 1 base, with 8 bases left between them.

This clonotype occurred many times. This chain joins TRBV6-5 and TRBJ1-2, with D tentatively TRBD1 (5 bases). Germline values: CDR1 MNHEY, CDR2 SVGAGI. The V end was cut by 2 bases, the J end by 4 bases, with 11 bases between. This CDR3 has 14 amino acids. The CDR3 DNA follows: TGTGCCAGCAGTTACGTTCAGGGCGGCTATGGCTACACCTTC. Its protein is CASSYVQGGYGYTF.

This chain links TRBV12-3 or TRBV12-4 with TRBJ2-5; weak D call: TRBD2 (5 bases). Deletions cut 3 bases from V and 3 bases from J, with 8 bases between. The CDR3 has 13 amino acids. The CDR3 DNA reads TGTGCCAGCAGTTTTTCCGGGAAAGAGACCCAGTACTTC. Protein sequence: CASSFSGKETQYF.

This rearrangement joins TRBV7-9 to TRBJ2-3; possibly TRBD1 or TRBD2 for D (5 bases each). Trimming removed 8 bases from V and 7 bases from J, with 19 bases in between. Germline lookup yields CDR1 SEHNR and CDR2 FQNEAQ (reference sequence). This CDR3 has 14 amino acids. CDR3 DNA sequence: TGTGCCAGCCGAGGGCAGGGCGTCGAGAATACGCAGTATTTT. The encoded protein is CASRGQGVENTQYF.

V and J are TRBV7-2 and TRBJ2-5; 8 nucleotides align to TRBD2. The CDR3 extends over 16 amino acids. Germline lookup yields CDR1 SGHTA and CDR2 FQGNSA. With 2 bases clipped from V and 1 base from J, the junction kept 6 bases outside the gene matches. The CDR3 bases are TGTGCCAGCAGCTTATCCTCCAGCGGGGGCCAAGAGACCCAGTACTTC. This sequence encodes CASSLSSSGGQETQYF.

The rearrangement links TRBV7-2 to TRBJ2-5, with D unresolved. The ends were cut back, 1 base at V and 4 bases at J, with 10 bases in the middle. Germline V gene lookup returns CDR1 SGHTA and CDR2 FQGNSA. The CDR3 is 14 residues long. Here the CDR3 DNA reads TGTGCCAGCAGCTTAGTGGTTTTGGGAGAGACCCAGTACTTC. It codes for CASSLVVLGETQYF.

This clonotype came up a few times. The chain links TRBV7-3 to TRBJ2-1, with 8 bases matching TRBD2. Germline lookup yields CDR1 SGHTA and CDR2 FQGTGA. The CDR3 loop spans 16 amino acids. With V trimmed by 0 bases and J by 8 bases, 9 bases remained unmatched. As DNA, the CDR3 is TGTGCCAGCAGCTTAACTAGTAGTAGCGGGACCTATGAGCAGTTCTTC. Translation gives CASSLTSSSGTYEQFF.

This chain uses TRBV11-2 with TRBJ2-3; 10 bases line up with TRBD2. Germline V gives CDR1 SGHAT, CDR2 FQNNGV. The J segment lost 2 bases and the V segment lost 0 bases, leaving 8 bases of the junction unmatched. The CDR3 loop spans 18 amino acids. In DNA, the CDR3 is TGTGCCAGCAGCTTAGATCGGGCTAGCGGGGGCTACACAGATACGCAGTATTTT. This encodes CASSLDRASGGYTDTQYF.

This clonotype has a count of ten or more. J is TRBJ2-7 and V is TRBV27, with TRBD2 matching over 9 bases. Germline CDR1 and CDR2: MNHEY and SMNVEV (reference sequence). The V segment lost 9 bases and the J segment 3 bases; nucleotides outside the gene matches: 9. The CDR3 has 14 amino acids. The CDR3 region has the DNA TGTGCCAGTCGGCGGGGGGGGGTGGTCTACGAGCAGTACTTC. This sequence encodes CASRRGGVVYEQYF.

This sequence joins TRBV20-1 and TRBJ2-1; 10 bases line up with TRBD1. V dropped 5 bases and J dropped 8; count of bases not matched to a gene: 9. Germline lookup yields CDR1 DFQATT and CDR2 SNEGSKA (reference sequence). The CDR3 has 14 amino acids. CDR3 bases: TGCAGTGCTCTGTCGACAGGGGGCCGGTATGAGCAGTTCTTC. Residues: CSALSTGGRYEQFF.

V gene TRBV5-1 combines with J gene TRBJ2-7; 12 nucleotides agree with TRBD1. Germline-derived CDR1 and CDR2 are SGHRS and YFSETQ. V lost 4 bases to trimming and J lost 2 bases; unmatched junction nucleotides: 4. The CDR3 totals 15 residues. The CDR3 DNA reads TGCGCCAGCAGCATTGGGACAGGGGGCGCCTACGAGCAGTACTTC. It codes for CASSIGTGGAYEQYF.